This T cell receptor (beta chain) was obtained from a study of T cells after yellow fever vaccination. CDR1 and CDR2 (germline): LNHDA, SQIVND (reference sequence). V lost 3 bases to trimming and J lost 3 bases, with 14 bases between them. The CDR3 consists of 15 residues. Using its own MiXCR run on the 5' RACE reads, TCRdb lists one record per CDR3 protein. The sample includes around 320,000 distinct CDR3 sequences, around 10% seen only once; the top ten take over 3%. The sample was CD4+ T cells sorted from PBMCs, taken 45 days after the yellow fever booster vaccination. V is TRBV19 and J is TRBJ1-2; a weak D match, TRBD1 (5 bases). This TCR was recovered from a man aged 18 to 29 who received the YFV17D yellow fever vaccine. CDR3 in amino acids: CASSIGPGPDYGYTF. The CDR3 DNA is TGTGCCAGTAGTATCGGGCCAGGGCCAGACTATGGCTACACCTTC.